Below, 11 T cell receptor beta chains from the same sample are listed, as sequenced in a study of T cells in Graves' hyperthyroidism and ophthalmopathy. It was RNA transcripts that yielded the amplified TCR beta CDR3 regions. Primed by the HTBI set, a first-round RT-PCR was run on the TCR CDR3. TCRdb passed the multiplex PCR reads through MiXCR, listing each CDR3 protein once. Counted here are 650,000 to 850,000 distinct CDR3 sequences, 15% to 20% occurring once; the ten biggest clones make up over 15%. Source material: blood. The source of these receptors is a woman aged 45-59 years with Graves' hyperthyroidism that later progressed to Graves' ophthalmopathy.

V and J are TRBV5-1 and TRBJ1-3; 8 bases are a match to TRBD1. The V segment lost 4 bases and the J segment 2 bases; nucleotides outside the gene matches: 8. CDR3 size: 16 residues. The germline CDR1 and CDR2 sequences are SGHRS and YFSETQ. The CDR3 loop reads CASSVSTGVPGNTIYF. CDR3 DNA: TGCGCCAGCAGCGTGTCGACAGGGGTGCCTGGAAACACCATATATTTT. Full variable domain (outside the CDR3, taken from reference TRBV5-1 and TRBJ1-3): KAGVTQTPRYLIKTRGQQVTLSCSPISGHRSVSWYQQTPGQGLQFLFEYFSETQRNKGNFPGRFSGRQFSNSRSEMNVSTLELGDSALYLCASSVSTGVPGNTIYFGEGSWLTVV.

There are a few counts of this clonotype. This sequence joins TRBV29-1 and TRBJ1-4, with D possibly being TRBD1 (6 bases). The CDR3 is 16 residues long. V dropped 3 bases and J dropped 2 bases, with 16 bases sitting between them. Germline CDR1 reads SQVTM; CDR2 reads ANQGSEA. The chain's CDR3 is CSVDFGQGLTNEKLFF. The DNA of the CDR3 is TGCAGCGTTGATTTCGGGCAGGGGTTGACTAATGAAAAACTGTTTTTT.

This clonotype has ten or more counts. CDR3 loop: CACRSTNNSPLHF. DNA of the CDR3: TGTGCCTGTCGGAGTACGAATAATTCACCCCTCCACTTT. The chain couples TRBV30 to TRBJ1-6, with no clear D. The CDR3 extends over 13 amino acids. V lost 6 bases to trimming and J lost 5 bases, with 11 bases between them. Germline V gene lookup returns CDR1 GTSNPN and CDR2 SVGIG (reference sequence).

This clonotype was seen a few times. As DNA, the CDR3 is TGTGCCAGCAGTTACGGCGGGGGCAGGGGGCGGAATTCACCCCTCCACTTT. It yields the protein CASSYGGGRGRNSPLHF. V gene TRBV6-2 or TRBV6-3 combines with J gene TRBJ1-6; TRBD1 agrees at 8 bases. The germline V gene encodes CDR1 MNHEY and CDR2 SVGEGT. The CDR3 contains 17 residues. J gave up 7 bases and V 2 bases, and 10 bases lay outside the gene matches.

This rearrangement joins TRBV5-1 to TRBJ1-1, with a tentative D call TRBD1 (6 bases). With 7 bases removed from V and 1 base from J, the gap between germline ends came to 14 bases. Germline V gene data show CDR1 as SGHRS and CDR2 as YFSETQ. This CDR3 is 14 amino acids long. CDR3 residues: CASAPLTGNTEAFF. DNA for the CDR3: TGCGCCAGCGCCCCGCTGACAGGGAACACTGAAGCTTTCTTT.

This clonotype was counted at least ten times. The genes are TRBV3-1 and TRBJ2-2, with 11 bases lining up with TRBD2. Losses at the gene ends were 4 bases for V and 4 bases for J; bases not matched to a gene: 11. CDR3 length equals 18 residues. Germline CDR1 reads LGHDT; CDR2 reads YNNKEL (reference sequence). CDR3 protein: CASSPGLAGGPGTGELFF. CDR3 in DNA: TGTGCCAGCAGCCCGGGATTAGCGGGGGGGCCTGGCACCGGGGAGCTGTTTTTT.

The chain joins TRBV19 to TRBJ1-2, with D unresolved. In germline, CDR1 is LNHDA, CDR2 SQIVND (reference sequence). The CDR3 runs to 11 residues. The V end lost 9 bases, the J end lost 6 bases, and 11 bases lay between the germline ends. The CDR3, as DNA: TGTGCCAGAGCCATACGGGATGGCTACACCTTC. Protein sequence: CARAIRDGYTF.

There are many counts of this clonotype. The V and J genes are TRBV3-1 and TRBJ2-5; possibly TRBD2 for D (6 bases). CDR1 and CDR2 from the germline V gene are LGHDT and YNNKEL (reference sequence). Trimming took 4 bases from V and 5 from J, leaving 14 bases between them. This CDR3 contains 14 residues. The CDR3 region is CASSPEEGGETQYF. Here the CDR3 DNA reads TGTGCCAGCAGCCCTGAGGAGGGTGGGGAGACCCAGTACTTC.

This clonotype was counted ten times or more. The CDR3 DNA is TGTGCCAGCTCACCCAGAGACGGCTACTCTGGAAACACCATATATTTT. This codes for CASSPRDGYSGNTIYF. The chain couples TRBV18 to TRBJ1-3; unclear D gene. V was clipped by 3 bases and J by 0 bases, with 12 bases between them. From germline, CDR1 is KGHSH and CDR2 LQKENI. This CDR3 is built from 16 residues.

V and J are TRBV3-1 and TRBJ2-3; 10 bases align to TRBD2. V lost 3 bases, J lost 2 bases, and 11 bases stayed unmatched. This CDR3 spans 18 amino acids. Germline loops: CDR1 LGHDT, CDR2 YNNKEL (reference sequence). The CDR3 nucleotides are TGTGCCAGCAGCCAGGTCCCCTCTAGCGGGGGAAACACAGATACGCAGTATTTT. This translates into CASSQVPSSGGNTDTQYF.

The chain joins TRBV4-1 to TRBJ2-7; 9 positions agree with TRBD1. The germline CDR1 and CDR2 sequences are MGHRA and YSYEKL. The ends lost 4 bases at V and 4 bases at J; junction bases unmatched: 8. The CDR3 has 15 amino acids. CDR3 DNA: TGCGCCAGCAGCCCCTCGGGACAGGGTGGTTACGAGCAGTACTTC. This sequence encodes CASSPSGQGGYEQYF.